What follows are 21 T cell receptor beta chains derived from one specimen sequenced in a study of sequential checkpoint blockade in melanoma. Indicated treatment: randomized to nivolumab then ipilimumab (arm A) or the reverse (arm B). Profiling relied on immunoSEQ multiplex PCR, and the TCRdb table lists in-frame clones only, not all of them. Found here are more than 9,000 clones, roughly four fifths of them singletons; the top ten hold 17%. This material consisted of CD8+ T cells sorted from blood (inferred from file names), taken from a patient given nivolumab and ipilimumab in sequence. The receptors stem from a human donor with melanoma.

This clone was found a few times. Other DNA sequences in the same sample also yield this CDR3. The rearrangement links TRBV19 to TRBJ2-3; 11 bases map to TRBD2. CDR1 and CDR2 (germline): LNHDA, SQIVND (reference sequence). This CDR3 region has 15 residues. V trimming: 5 bases; J trimming: 3 bases; junction bases outside the gene matches: 4. CDR3 sequence reads: CASSPRLAGTDTQYF. The CDR3 DNA sequence: TGTGCCAGTAGTCCTAGACTAGCGGGGACAGATACGCAGTATTTT.

The V and J genes are TRBV4-1 and TRBJ1-2; tentative D call: TRBD1 (5 bases). The CDR3 sequence is 16 residues long. V was cut by 1 base and J by 2 bases, with 14 bases left in between. Germline CDR1 is MGHRA and CDR2 is YSYEKL. Written as DNA, the CDR3 is TGCGCCAGCAGCCAAGGGCTTCCCAGGGTAAACTATGGCTACACCTTC. As protein: CASSQGLPRVNYGYTF.

The gene calls are TRBV7-9 and TRBJ2-6; 11 bases map to TRBD1. The ends lost 9 bases at V and 2 bases at J; junction bases unmatched: 6. The CDR3 runs to 16 residues. CDR1 is SEHNR, CDR2 FQNEAQ, per germline (reference sequence). The CDR3 coding sequence is TGTGCCAGTGGGACAGGGGGAAAGACTGGGGCCAACGTCCTGACTTTC. Its protein product is CASGTGGKTGANVLTF.

The rearrangement joins TRBV5-6 to TRBJ2-2, with 13 bases matching TRBD2. Germline loops: CDR1 SGHDT, CDR2 YYEEEE. The CDR3 loop spans 18 amino acids. J lost 5 bases, V lost 0 bases, and 7 bases had no gene match. The DNA for the CDR3 is TGTGCCAGCAGCTTGGCGCTACTAGCGGGGGGGCAGACCGGGGAGCTGTTTTTT. It translates to CASSLALLAGGQTGELFF.

V usage is TRBV18 and J usage is TRBJ2-7; 7 positions agree with TRBD1. CDR3 length: 15 residues. With V trimmed by 0 bases and J by 3 bases, 5 bases remained unmatched. The germline V gene has CDR1 KGHSH and CDR2 LQKENI. The CDR3 DNA reads TGTGCCAGCTCACCACCGGGGGACAGAGACTACGAGCAGTACTTC. Protein sequence: CASSPPGDRDYEQYF.

This clone was seen a few times. The same CDR3 arises from other DNA sequences in this sample as well. The J gene is TRBJ2-3, the V gene TRBV7-9; 7 nucleotides line up with TRBD2. Losses at the gene ends were 5 bases for V and 2 bases for J; bases not matched to a gene: 7. CDR1 and CDR2 (germline): SEHNR, FQNEAQ (reference sequence). This CDR3 region has 15 residues. Here the CDR3 DNA reads TGTGCCAGCAGCCCAAGCGGGATCTCCACAGATACGCAGTATTTT. Its translation is CASSPSGISTDTQYF.

The V call is TRBV7-9, the J call TRBJ2-6, with TRBD2 as a possible D gene (7 bases). The germline CDR1 and CDR2 sequences are SEHNR and FQNEAQ (reference sequence). The V gene lost 1 base and the J gene lost 0 bases, with 16 bases spanning the gap. This CDR3 has 19 residues. The DNA for the CDR3 is TGTGCCAGCAGCTTAGGTGGGGCGGGGGCCCCCTCTGGGGCCAACGTCCTGACTTTC. Translated: CASSLGGAGAPSGANVLTF.

V usage is TRBV27 and J usage is TRBJ2-7; tentative D call: TRBD1 (6 bases). Germline CDR1 MNHEY, CDR2 SMNVEV (reference sequence). The CDR3 contains 16 residues. V lost 2 bases and J 2 bases, leaving 16 bases between the germline ends. CDR3 bases: TGTGCCAGCAGTTTAATTGGTTTACAGGGAGCCTACGAGCAGTACTTC. This encodes CASSLIGLQGAYEQYF.

This clone was detected once. The chain is built from TRBV5-5 and TRBJ2-1, with D unresolved. Germline V gives CDR1 SGHKS, CDR2 YYEKEE (reference sequence). Trimming stripped 5 bases from V and 4 bases from J, with 7 bases between. This CDR3 is 12 amino acids long. Written as DNA, the CDR3 is TGTGCCAGCAGATTGACATACAATGAGCAGTTCTTC. The encoded protein is CASRLTYNEQFF.

The gene calls are TRBV7-8 and TRBJ1-2; 7 nucleotides agree with TRBD1. CDR1 and CDR2 from the germline V gene are SGHVS and FQNEAQ. This CDR3 spans 16 amino acids. Trimming removed 2 bases from V and 2 bases from J; junction bases left unmatched: 8. The CDR3 here is CASSLLRIQGNYGYTF. The CDR3 nucleotides read TGTGCCAGCAGCTTACTGCGAATACAGGGGAACTATGGCTACACCTTC.

The chain joins TRBV27 to TRBJ2-7; tentatively, D is TRBD2 (6 bases). Per the germline V gene, CDR1 is MNHEY and CDR2 is SMNVEV (reference sequence). V was pared by 8 bases and J by 0 bases, with 11 bases between. The CDR3 extends over 13 amino acids. The CDR3: CASAVGGSYEQYF. CDR3 coding DNA: TGTGCCAGCGCCGTGGGGGGCTCCTACGAGCAGTACTTC.

Only one count was recorded for this clone. CDR3 residues: CASSLGGQEIRTF. As DNA, the CDR3 is TGTGCCAGCAGCTTAGGGGGACAGGAGATTCGGACCTTC. The rearrangement uses TRBV13 and TRBJ1-2; 8 nucleotides line up with TRBD1. V lost 0 bases and J lost 14; bases outside the gene matches: 8. Germline V gene sequence: CDR1 PRHDT, CDR2 FYEKMQ (reference sequence). The CDR3 has 13 residues.

V is TRBV30 and J is TRBJ1-1; D call uncertain. The CDR3 has 13 residues. Trimming stripped 0 bases from V and 0 bases from J, with 5 bases between. Germline CDR1 GTSNPN, CDR2 SVGIG (reference sequence). This CDR3 is CAWSVGLNTEAFF. The CDR3 DNA sequence: TGTGCCTGGAGTGTGGGCTTGAACACTGAAGCTTTCTTT.

The chain carries TRBV15 and TRBJ2-1; tentatively, D is TRBD2 (6 bases). The CDR3 covers 13 residues. Trimming took 8 bases from V and 10 from J, leaving 18 bases between them. The germline V gene has CDR1 LNHNV and CDR2 YYDKDF (reference sequence). CDR3 residues: CATRGILTREQFF. The CDR3 DNA reads as TGTGCCACCCGCGGGATTCTAACACGGGAGCAGTTCTTC.

The chain employs TRBV13 and TRBJ2-7; 7 nucleotides match TRBD2. This CDR3 has 15 amino acids. Germline CDR1 PRHDT, CDR2 FYEKMQ (reference sequence). After removal of 4 bases from V and 5 bases from J, the junction contained 11 bases not matched to a gene. CDR3 sequence reads: CASSSDGGSRHEQYF. CDR3 sequence (DNA): TGTGCCAGCAGCTCCGACGGGGGGAGCCGGCACGAGCAGTACTTC. Drawing the rest from reference TRBV13 and TRBJ2-7, the complete variable domain is AAGVIQSPRHLIKEKRETATLKCYPIPRHDTVYWYQQGPGQDPQFLISFYEKMQSDKGSIPDRFSAQQFSDYHSELNMSSLELGDSALYFCASSSDGGSRHEQYFGPGTRLTVT.

This chain joins TRBV11-3 and TRBJ2-2; 12 positions agree with TRBD2. The CDR3 length is 17 residues. The V and J ends lost 4 bases and 4 bases, in that order; junction bases with no gene match: 7. Germline V gives CDR1 SGHNT, CDR2 YENEEA. The CDR3, as DNA: TGTGCCAGCAGCTCCCGGACTAGCGGGAAGCCCACCGGGGAGCTGTTTTTT. Translated, it gives CASSSRTSGKPTGELFF.

The chain links TRBV6-5 to TRBJ2-3; tentative D call: TRBD2 (5 bases). The CDR3 is made up of 16 amino acids. In germline, CDR1 is MNHEY, CDR2 SVGAGI. Deletions cut 0 bases from V and 2 bases from J, with 12 bases between. This chain's CDR3 is CASSYSDSPYTDTQYF. The CDR3 region has the DNA TGTGCCAGCAGTTACTCGGACTCACCCTACACAGATACGCAGTATTTT.

This chain uses TRBV7-6 with TRBJ1-2; TRBD1 agrees at 7 bases. The V gene end was trimmed by 4 bases and the J gene end by 5 bases; junction bases not matched to a gene: 4. CDR3 length equals 13 residues. The germline V gene has CDR1 SGHVS and CDR2 FNYEAQ. The CDR3 here is CASSSTGWYGYTF. CDR3 bases: TGTGCCAGCAGCTCGACAGGGTGGTATGGCTACACCTTC. The variable domain in full, completed from reference TRBV7-6 and TRBJ1-2, reads GAGVSQSPRYKVTKRGQDVALRCDPISGHVSLYWYRQALGQGPEFLTYFNYEAQQDKSGLPNDRFSAERPEGSISTLTIQRTEQRDSAMYRCASSSTGWYGYTFGSGTRLTVV.

The chain uses TRBV9 and TRBJ2-1; D call uncertain. V lost 3 bases, J lost 6 bases, and 10 bases lay in between. Germline loops: CDR1 SGDLS, CDR2 YYNGEE. The CDR3 is made up of 13 amino acids. This CDR3 is CASSEWAGNEQFF. The CDR3 bases are TGTGCCAGCAGCGAGTGGGCAGGCAATGAGCAGTTCTTC. Full variable domain (missing parts from reference TRBV9 and TRBJ2-1): DSGVTQTPKHLITATGQRVTLRCSPRSGDLSVYWYQQSLDQGLQFLIQYYNGEERAKGNILERFSAQQFPDLHSELNLSSLELGDSALYFCASSEWAGNEQFFGPGTRLTVL.

The V and J genes are TRBV4-1 and TRBJ1-5, with TRBD1 identical over 7 bases. Germline V gene lookup returns CDR1 MGHRA and CDR2 YSYEKL. There are 16 residues in the CDR3. Losses at the gene ends were 0 bases for V and 9 bases for J; bases not matched to a gene: 11. As DNA, the CDR3 is TGCGCCAGCAGCCAAGAGTACAGACAGGGCTTTCCGCCCCAGCATTTT. It codes for CASSQEYRQGFPPQHF.

This clone was recorded a few times. The rearrangement uses TRBV7-9 and TRBJ2-7; D is possibly TRBD1 (6 bases). V lost 5 bases and J 1 base, leaving 12 bases between the germline ends. CDR3 size: 14 residues. Germline lookup yields CDR1 SEHNR and CDR2 FQNEAQ (reference sequence). This chain's CDR3 is CASSHGQRSYEQYF. The CDR3 nucleotides read TGTGCCAGCAGCCATGGACAGCGATCCTACGAGCAGTACTTC. Using reference TRBV7-9 and TRBJ2-7 for the parts outside the CDR3, the full variable domain is DTGVSQNPRHKITKRGQNVTFRCDPISEHNRLYWYRQTLGQGPEFLTYFQNEAQLEKSRLLSDRFSAERPKGSFSTLEIQRTEQGDSAMYLCASSHGQRSYEQYFGPGTRLTVT.